A selection of T cell receptor beta chains follows, all from one sample in a study of cytomegalovirus exposure and HLA in healthy donors. Some clones are missing from TCRdb's copy, which holds only in-frame ones; the method was immunoSEQ multiplex PCR. This table has about 110,000 clones, over 70% appearing once. Sequenced material: PBMCs. These receptors originate from a male donor in good health and CMV-seropositive. Each CDR3 is given with its conserved first and last residue.

TRBV6-6	TRBJ1-2	CASSREQGANYGYTF
TRBV7-2	TRBJ2-5	CASSSRAGSLETQYF
TRBV7-9	TRBJ1-6	CASSPLKLQSSYNSPLHF
TRBV28	TRBJ2-2	CASSLLNTGELFF
TRBV5-6	TRBJ1-1	CASSSPRGSVLTEAFF
TRBV19	TRBJ1-1	CASSIAGQLNTEAFF
TRBV28	TRBJ1-2	CASSLPPGQASYTF
TRBV30	TRBJ2-1	CAWSRGTGKAEQFF
TRBV19	TRBJ2-1	CASKESGGSREQFF
TRBV28	TRBJ1-5	CASSLGGDLQPQHF
TRBV7-9	TRBJ2-7	CASSRPAGQGGYEQYF
TRBV6-4	TRBJ2-1	CASSVVLAGDREQFF
TRBV2	TRBJ2-7	CASSPLAYEQYF
TRBV18	TRBJ2-3	CASSPEGTDTQYF
TRBV4-1	TRBJ2-7	CASSPTLSNYEQYF
TRBV5-1	TRBJ2-7	CASSFTPGVAGGREQYF